This TCR beta chain is drawn from a study of T cell changes during pregnancy in multiple sclerosis. The assay was immunoSEQ multiplex PCR, and TCRdb's table has in-frame clones only and misses some. This sample has about 60,000 clones, with approximately 92% found just once. Per germline, CDR1 KGHSH and CDR2 LQKENI. J was trimmed by 7 bases and V by 2 bases; bases with no gene match: 4. CDR3 length equals 13 residues. This clone was counted only a few times. The V call is TRBV18, the J call TRBJ1-1; 7 nucleotides align to TRBD1. The starting material was peripheral blood, obtained in the first trimester of pregnancy. The TCR sequence derives from a female donor with multiple sclerosis, enrolled in a pregnancy study. CDR3 residues: CASSPYRDSEAFF. The CDR3 nucleotides are TGTGCCAGCTCACCATACCGGGACAGTGAAGCTTTCTTT. The whole variable domain, filled in from reference TRBV18 and TRBJ1-1, reads NAGVMQNPRHLVRRRGQEARLRCSPMKGHSHVYWYRQLPEEGLKFMVYLQKENIIDESGMPKERFSAEFPKEGPSILRIQQVVRGDSAAYFCASSPYRDSEAFFGQGTRLTVV.